A single sample is the source of the 3 T cell receptor beta chains below, sequenced in a study of T cells expressing NK-cell markers (dated by TCRdb to 2019 to 2021). Library creation used 5' RACE. TCRdb names Illumina HiSeq 2000 as the instrument used. The reads, reprocessed by TCRdb, yield one row per CDR3 protein sequence and no DNA. This specimen's table enumerates roughly 300,000 distinct CDR3 sequences. The top ten clones comprise roughly 4.2% of the sample. The sample comprised blood T cells: a sorted CD56 or NKG2C T cell subset, CD4+ or CD8+ T cells, or bulk PBMC T cells (not recorded which). Every receptor here comes from a woman between 18 and 70 years old in good health.

The rearrangement joins TRBV5-1 to TRBJ2-1; TCRdb calls TRBD2, which cannot be checked without DNA. CDR3 length equals 16 residues. The germline gives CDR1 SGHRS, CDR2 YFSETQ. The chain's CDR3 is CASPLAGASSYNEQFF.

The chain uses TRBV6-5 and TRBJ2-1; lacking DNA, the TRBD1 call made by TCRdb goes unchecked. The germline V gene encodes CDR1 MNHEY and CDR2 SVGAGI. The CDR3 loop spans 13 amino acids. The chain's CDR3 is CASSSTGTAEQFF.

This chain uses TRBV5-1 with TRBJ2-5; without DNA, the TCRdb call of TRBD1 cannot be checked. The CDR3 consists of 14 residues. The germline V gene has CDR1 SGHRS and CDR2 YFSETQ. The CDR3 spells CASGYGGAEETQYF.